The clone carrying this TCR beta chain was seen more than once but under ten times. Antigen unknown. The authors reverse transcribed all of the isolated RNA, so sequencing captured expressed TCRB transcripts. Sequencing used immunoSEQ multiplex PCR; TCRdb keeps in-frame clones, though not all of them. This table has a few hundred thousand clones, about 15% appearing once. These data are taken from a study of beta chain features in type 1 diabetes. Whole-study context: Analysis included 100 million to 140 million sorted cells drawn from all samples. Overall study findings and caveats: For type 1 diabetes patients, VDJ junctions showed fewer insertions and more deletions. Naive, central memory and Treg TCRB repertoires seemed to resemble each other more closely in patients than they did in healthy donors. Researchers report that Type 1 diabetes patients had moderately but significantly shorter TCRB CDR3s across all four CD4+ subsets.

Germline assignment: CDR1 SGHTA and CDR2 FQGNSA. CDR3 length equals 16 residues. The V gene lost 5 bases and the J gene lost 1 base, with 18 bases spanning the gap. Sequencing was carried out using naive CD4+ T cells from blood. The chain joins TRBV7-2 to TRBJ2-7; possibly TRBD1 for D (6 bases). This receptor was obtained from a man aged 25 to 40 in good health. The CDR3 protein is CASSKNRAPMSYEQYF. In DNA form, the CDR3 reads TGTGCCAGCAGCAAAAACAGGGCCCCGATGTCCTACGAGCAGTACTTC.